This T cell receptor beta chain was found in a study of blood T cell repertoires in COVID-19. About the research overall: The United States, Italy and Spain were the sources of the acute and convalescent COVID-19 samples.

V lost 6 bases and J lost 5, with 16 bases in between. The CDR3 extends over 15 amino acids. CDR1 and CDR2 (germline): LNHDA, SQIVND (reference sequence). Per the original methods: Estimation of nucleated cell counts was performed using reference gene primer amplification. Sequenced by immunoSEQ multiplex PCR; TCRdb stores in-frame clones only, minus some. Clone size and the V and J calls come from that table; the DNA yielded D and trimming. In the table there are some 300,000 clones, 80% to 90% of which are singletons. This clone was recorded once. Sample: peripheral blood. The chain couples TRBV19 to TRBJ1-4; D may be TRBD1 (5 bases). This TCR derives from a woman in her fifties or sixties with COVID-19, enrolled during active disease. The CDR3 here is CASSLAQTVNEKLFF. CDR3 DNA sequence: TGTGCCAGTAGCCTGGCCCAGACAGTCAATGAAAAACTGTTTTTT.